Listed below are T cell receptor beta chains from one sample, sequenced in a study of cytomegalovirus exposure and HLA in healthy donors. Profiled with immunoSEQ multiplex PCR; TCRdb holds only in-frame clones, not every one. The table has under 200,000 clones, 75% to 85% seen once. The source material was PBMCs. These TCRs come from a woman in her late teens or twenties in good health and CMV-seropositive. Both conserved end residues are part of each CDR3. The D gene is left open where the match is weak. Not every row has a clone size; where given, it reads once, few, many or a size class.

>NA|TRBV4-1|TRBJ2-5|NA|11
CASSSQETQYF
TGCGCCAGCAGCTCTCAAGAGACCCAGTACTTC
>NA|TRBV2|TRBJ1-2|once|13
CASSERGGYGYTF
TGTGCCAGCAGTGAGCGGGGTGGGTATGGCTACACCTTC
>NA|TRBV7-8|TRBJ2-5|NA|14
CASSLARGPKTQYF
TGTGCCAGCAGCTTAGCGCGGGGCCCAAAGACCCAGTACTTC
>NA|TRBV11-1|TRBJ2-7|NA|16
CASSSSARDSSYEQYF
TGTGCCAGCAGCTCCAGCGCACGGGACTCCTCCTACGAGCAGTACTTC
>NA|TRBV19|TRBJ1-1|once|17
CASSPQGPDTMNTEAFF
TGTGCCAGTAGTCCGCAGGGGCCCGATACCATGAACACTGAAGCTTTCTTT
>TRBD1|TRBV28|TRBJ2-5|NA|14
CASSFRQGQETQYF
TGTGCCAGCAGTTTCAGACAGGGGCAAGAGACCCAGTACTTC
>NA|TRBV6-6|TRBJ1-2|few|14
CATKGEGLNYGYTF
TGTGCCACCAAGGGGGAAGGATTAAACTATGGCTACACCTTC
>NA|TRBV7-9|TRBJ2-3|few|18
CASSSSLGNRGSTDTQYF
TGTGCCAGCAGCTCAAGCCTAGGAAATAGGGGTAGCACAGATACGCAGTATTTT
>TRBD1|TRBV6-1|TRBJ2-2|NA|15
CASSEGGTGSGELFF
TGTGCCAGCAGTGAAGGGGGGACAGGGTCCGGGGAGCTGTTTTTT
>NA|TRBV6-4|TRBJ1-3|NA|18
CASSEPPLPGGTGNTIYF
TGTGCCAGCAGTGAGCCCCCCCTCCCGGGGGGGACTGGAAACACCATATATTTT
>TRBD1|TRBV27|TRBJ2-7|NA|13
CASRGDRGYEQYF
TGTGCCAGCAGGGGGGACAGGGGGTACGAGCAGTACTTC
>NA|TRBV6-5|TRBJ1-1|NA|14
CASSGSGPGTEAFF
TGTGCCAGCAGTGGTTCCGGGCCAGGGACTGAAGCTTTCTTT
>TRBD1|TRBV19|TRBJ1-5|NA|14
CASSMGQYNQPQHF
TGTGCCAGTAGTATGGGACAGTACAATCAGCCCCAGCATTTT
>TRBD2|TRBV9|TRBJ2-2|NA|17
CASRRGLAGGPGGELFF
TGTGCCAGCAGAAGGGGACTAGCGGGGGGGCCTGGCGGGGAGCTGTTTTTT
>NA|TRBV7-2|TRBJ1-3|NA|16
CAGGGGVGLTGNTIYF
TGTGCCGGCGGCGGGGGGGTGGGCCTTACTGGAAACACCATATATTTT
>NA|TRBV19|TRBJ1-6|NA|15
CASSSEQIYNSPLHF
TGTGCCAGTAGTTCCGAACAGATTTATAATTCACCCCTCCACTTT
>TRBD1|TRBV19|TRBJ1-1|once|13
CASSIGTGRGAFF
TGTGCCAGTAGTATAGGGACAGGTAGAGGAGCTTTCTTT
>TRBD2|TRBV6-5|TRBJ2-7|NA|13
CACGRTRYTQQYF
TGTGCATGTGGTCGGACTAGATATACACAGCAGTACTTC
>NA|TRBV5-4|TRBJ2-6|NA|12
CASGSGANVLTF
TGTGCGTCGGGGTCTGGGGCCAACGTCCTGACTTTC
>NA|TRBV25-1|TRBJ1-1|NA|11
CASRFSTEAFF
TGTGCCAGCAGATTCTCCACTGAAGCTTTCTTT
>TRBD1|TRBV7-3|TRBJ2-3|NA|15
CASSLTGGAGDTQYF
TGTGCCAGCAGCTTAACAGGGGGCGCGGGAGATACGCAGTATTTT
>NA|TRBV6-5|TRBJ1-1|few|15
CASSKGLNGNTEAFF
TGTGCCAGCAGTAAGGGACTGAATGGGAACACTGAAGCTTTCTTT
>NA|TRBV28|TRBJ2-6|NA|15
CASSVWRSGANVLTF
TGTGCCAGCAGCGTGTGGAGATCTGGGGCCAACGTCCTGACTTTC
>TRBD1|TRBV6-1|TRBJ1-2|NA|13
CASAQGRRDGYTF
TGTGCCAGCGCACAGGGGAGGAGGGATGGCTACACCTTC
>TRBD2|TRBV2|TRBJ2-3|NA|15
CASSGFRGGADTQYF
TGTGCCAGCAGTGGATTCCGGGGGGGGGCAGATACGCAGTATTTT
>NA|TRBV6-5|TRBJ2-5|NA|11
CASSSLGTQYF
TGTGCCAGCAGCTCCCTCGGGACCCAGTACTTC
>NA|TRBV28|TRBJ1-1|NA|14
CASSLLDGRVEAFF
TGTGCCAGCAGTTTACTCGATGGCAGGGTTGAAGCTTTCTTT
>NA|TRBV30|TRBJ2-3|NA|12
CAWGDNTDTQYF
TGTGCCTGGGGGGACAACACAGATACGCAGTATTTT
>NA|TRBV7-2|TRBJ1-2|few|12
CASSLDYYGYTF
TGTGCCAGCAGCTTAGACTACTATGGCTACACCTTC
>NA|TRBV7-9|TRBJ2-2|NA|15
CASSLGTRNTGELFF
TGTGCCAGCAGCTTAGGGACACGTAACACCGGGGAGCTGTTTTTT
>NA|TRBV4-3|TRBJ2-3|NA|16
CASSQDLRMGADTQYF
TGCGCCAGCAGCCAAGACCTCAGGATGGGAGCAGATACGCAGTATTTT
>NA|TRBV4-1|TRBJ1-1|NA|14
CASSQGHTGTEAFF
TGCGCCAGCAGCCAAGGCCACACGGGAACTGAAGCTTTCTTT
>NA|TRBV6-5|TRBJ1-2|NA|13
CATGQGPIYGYTF
TGTGCCACTGGGCAGGGGCCCATTTATGGCTACACCTTC
>NA|TRBV6-1|TRBJ1-6|NA|15
CASSEMARVLSPLHF
TGTGCCAGCAGTGAAATGGCCAGGGTCTTGTCACCCCTCCACTTT
>TRBD1|TRBV7-2|TRBJ2-2|NA|18
CASSLVVSNRGNTGELFF
TGTGCCAGCAGCTTAGTAGTGTCGAACAGGGGCAACACCGGGGAGCTGTTTTTT
>NA|TRBV11-1|TRBJ2-1|NA|11
CASSSKHEQFF
TGTGCCAGCAGTTCAAAGCATGAGCAGTTCTTC
>TRBD1|TRBV10-3|TRBJ1-3|NA|15
CAISDPDRGGNTIYF
TGTGCCATCAGTGACCCGGACAGGGGCGGAAACACCATATATTTT
>NA|TRBV6-1|TRBJ2-7|NA|13
CASSATGGYEQYF
TGTGCCAGCAGTGCGACAGGCGGCTACGAGCAGTACTTC
>NA|TRBV27|TRBJ1-5|few|14
CASSLVRAGQPQHF
TGTGCCAGCAGTTTGGTGAGGGCTGGACAGCCCCAGCATTTT
>NA|TRBV11-3|TRBJ2-6|NA|15
CASSFSNSGANVLTF
TGTGCCAGCAGCTTTTCAAACTCTGGGGCCAACGTCCTGACTTTC
>NA|TRBV21-1|TRBJ2-7|few|13
CAGPASGFHEQYF
TGTGCCGGACCGGCTAGCGGCTTCCACGAGCAGTACTTC
>NA|TRBV7-3|TRBJ2-5|NA|11
CASSRQETQYF
TGTGCCAGCAGCCGTCAAGAGACCCAGTACTTC
>TRBD1|TRBV2|TRBJ2-1|once|13
CARDRGRVNEQFF
TGTGCCAGAGACAGGGGGCGGGTTAATGAGCAGTTCTTC
>TRBD2|TRBV4-3|TRBJ2-3|NA|16
CASSQDSSGDADTQYF
TGCGCCAGCAGCCAAGATTCTAGCGGGGACGCAGATACGCAGTATTTT
>TRBD2|TRBV9|TRBJ2-1|NA|15
CASSVVSGGHNEQFF
TGTGCCAGCAGCGTAGTTAGCGGGGGCCACAATGAGCAGTTCTTC
>NA|TRBV5-8|TRBJ1-2|NA|13
CASSPRQPYGYTF
TGTGCTAGCAGCCCTAGACAGCCGTATGGCTACACCTTC
>NA|TRBV5-1|TRBJ2-2|NA|14
CASSAGVNTGELFF
TGCGCCAGCAGCGCGGGTGTAAACACCGGGGAGCTGTTTTTT
>TRBD2|TRBV6-4|TRBJ2-3|medium-sized|16
CASSDSTSGGADTQYF
TGTGCCAGCAGTGACTCGACTAGCGGGGGGGCCGATACGCAGTATTTT
>NA|TRBV7-3|TRBJ2-7|NA|14
CASSTDPSTGEQYF
TGTGCCAGCAGCACCGACCCAAGTACGGGGGAGCAGTACTTC
>TRBD1|TRBV4-1|TRBJ1-6|NA|17
CASSQDPNRGRNSPLHF
TGCGCCAGCAGCCAAGATCCGAACAGGGGGCGAAATTCACCCCTCCACTTT
>NA|TRBV7-8|TRBJ2-5|NA|14
CASSQNRGRETQYF
TGTGCCAGCAGCCAAAACCGGGGAAGGGAGACCCAGTACTTC
>TRBD1|TRBV2|TRBJ2-6|once|16
CASSARGGAGANVLTF
TGTGCCAGCAGCGCACGAGGGGGCGCTGGGGCCAACGTCCTGACTTTC
>NA|TRBV10-2|TRBJ2-7|NA|13
CASREGSGYEQYF
TGCGCCAGCAGGGAGGGATCAGGCTACGAGCAGTACTTC
>NA|TRBV12-5|TRBJ2-7|few|16
CASGLRPGQSLTEQYF
TGTGCTAGTGGTTTGAGACCGGGACAATCACTCACCGAGCAGTACTTC
>TRBD1|TRBV27|TRBJ2-4|NA|14
CASSLVGQLNIQYF
TGTGCCAGCAGTTTAGTGGGACAGTTAAACATTCAGTACTTC